This T cell receptor beta chain was captured by sequencing in a study of blood T cell repertoires in COVID-19. Whole-study context: There were acute and convalescent COVID-19 samples, and they came from the United States, Italy and Spain. The cDNA or gDNA used as material had been derived from T cells, B-cell-depleted T cells, or PBMCs.

In the authors' methods: For nucleated cells, counts were estimated from reference gene primer amplification. Profiled with immunoSEQ multiplex PCR; TCRdb holds only in-frame clones, not every one. V and J calls and clone size follow that table, whereas D and trimming were derived from the DNA. Of some 290,000 clones in the sample, 85% to 90% were seen once. V was shortened by 0 bases and J by 6 bases, with 10 bases between the two germline ends. Germline loops: CDR1 SGHNT, CDR2 YYREEE (reference sequence). This CDR3 comprises 14 residues. The sequence derives from a man younger than 35 with active or convalescent COVID-19. Sample: peripheral blood. This chain links TRBV5-4 with TRBJ2-1; D is uncertain. The CDR3 DNA is TGTGCCAGCAGCTTGGCCATTGGCGGCAATGAGCAGTTCTTC. As protein: CASSLAIGGNEQFF.